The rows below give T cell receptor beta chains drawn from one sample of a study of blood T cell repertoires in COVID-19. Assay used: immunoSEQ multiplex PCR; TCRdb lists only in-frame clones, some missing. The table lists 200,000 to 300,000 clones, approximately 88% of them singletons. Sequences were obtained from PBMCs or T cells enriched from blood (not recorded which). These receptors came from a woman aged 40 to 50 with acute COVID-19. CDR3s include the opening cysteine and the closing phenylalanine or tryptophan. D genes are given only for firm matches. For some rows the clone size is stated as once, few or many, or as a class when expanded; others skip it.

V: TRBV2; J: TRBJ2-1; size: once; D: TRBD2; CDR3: CASSERGLAGINEQFF; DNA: TGTGCCAGCAGTGAAAGAGGCCTAGCGGGGATTAATGAGCAGTTCTTC
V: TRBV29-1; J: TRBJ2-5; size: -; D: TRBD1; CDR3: CSARQGQETQYF; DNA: TGCAGCGCCCGACAGGGCCAAGAGACCCAGTACTTC
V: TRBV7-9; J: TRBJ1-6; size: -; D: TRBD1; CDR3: CASSLTGTGVISPLHF; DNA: TGTGCCAGCAGCCTGACGGGGACAGGGGTTATTTCACCCCTCCACTTT
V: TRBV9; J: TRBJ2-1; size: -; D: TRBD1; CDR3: CASSDLQGVGSNEQFF; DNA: TGTGCCAGCAGCGACCTACAGGGGGTGGGGAGCAATGAGCAGTTCTTC
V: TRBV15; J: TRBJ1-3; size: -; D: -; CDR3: CATSRQGRSGNTIYF; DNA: TGTGCCACCAGCAGACAGGGTCGCTCTGGAAACACCATATATTTT
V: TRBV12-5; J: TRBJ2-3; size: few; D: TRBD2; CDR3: CASGLASGGENTQYF; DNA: TGTGCTAGTGGTTTGGCTAGCGGGGGGGAAAATACGCAGTATTTT
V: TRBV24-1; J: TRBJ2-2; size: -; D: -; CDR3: CATSDAAGQTANTGELFF; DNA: TGTGCCACCAGTGATGCTGCCGGACAAACCGCGAACACCGGGGAGCTGTTTTTT
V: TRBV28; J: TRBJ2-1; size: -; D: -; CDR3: CASSLDSSYNEQFF; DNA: TGTGCCAGCAGCCTTGACAGTTCATACAATGAGCAGTTCTTC
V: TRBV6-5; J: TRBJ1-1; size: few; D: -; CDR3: CASRDTGWNTEAFF; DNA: TGTGCCAGCAGGGACACCGGGTGGAACACTGAAGCTTTCTTT
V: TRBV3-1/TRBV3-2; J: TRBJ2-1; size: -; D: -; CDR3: CASSPTGIEQFF; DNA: TGTGCCAGCAGCCCAACAGGGATAGAGCAGTTCTTC
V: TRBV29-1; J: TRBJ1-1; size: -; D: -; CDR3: CSVDRGQGLNTEAFF; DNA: TGCAGCGTTGATAGAGGTCAGGGTTTGAACACTGAAGCTTTCTTT
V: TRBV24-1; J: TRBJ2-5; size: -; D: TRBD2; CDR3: CATSDPGTSGGETQYF; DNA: TGTGCCACCAGTGATCCTGGGACTAGCGGGGGCGAGACCCAGTACTTC
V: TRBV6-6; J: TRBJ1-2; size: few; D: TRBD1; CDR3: CASQNRGYGYTF; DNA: TGTGCCAGCCAGAACAGGGGCTATGGCTACACCTTC
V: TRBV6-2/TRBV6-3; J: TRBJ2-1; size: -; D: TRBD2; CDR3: CASSYGAGVSYNEQFF; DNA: TGTGCCAGCAGTTACGGCGCGGGAGTATCCTACAATGAGCAGTTCTTC
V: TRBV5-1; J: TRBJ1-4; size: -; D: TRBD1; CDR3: CASSLGPRDSANEKLFF; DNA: TGCGCCAGCAGCTTGGGCCCCCGGGACAGCGCTAATGAAAAACTGTTTTTT
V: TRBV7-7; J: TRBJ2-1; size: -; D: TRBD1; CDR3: CASSLDVGTGSSYNEQFF; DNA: TGTGCTAGCAGCTTAGATGTAGGGACAGGGAGCTCCTACAATGAGCAGTTCTTC
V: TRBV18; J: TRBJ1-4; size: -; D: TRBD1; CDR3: CASSPPAGDSEKLFF; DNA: TGTGCCAGCTCACCACCCGCAGGGGACAGTGAAAAACTGTTTTTT
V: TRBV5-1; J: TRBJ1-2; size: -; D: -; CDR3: CASSLDRLTYGYTF; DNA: TGCGCCAGCAGCTTGGACAGGCTCACCTATGGCTACACCTTC
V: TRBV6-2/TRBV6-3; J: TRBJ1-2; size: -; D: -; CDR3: CASSYSASGLDYGYTF; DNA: TGTGCCAGCAGTTACTCCGCCTCTGGACTGGACTATGGCTACACCTTC
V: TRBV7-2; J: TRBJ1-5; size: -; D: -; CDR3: CASSQGAGQSNQPQHF; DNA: TGTGCCAGCAGCCAAGGGGCAGGGCAGAGCAATCAGCCCCAGCATTTT
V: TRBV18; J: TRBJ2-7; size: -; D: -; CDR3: CASSPSTASYEQYF; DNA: TGTGCCAGCTCACCCTCGACAGCTTCCTACGAGCAGTACTTC
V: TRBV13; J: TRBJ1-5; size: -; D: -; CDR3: CASSGRGNQPQHF; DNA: TGTGCCAGCAGCGGCCGGGGCAATCAGCCCCAGCATTTT
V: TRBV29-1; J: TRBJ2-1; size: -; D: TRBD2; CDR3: CSVVGGRVINEQFF; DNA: TGCAGCGTTGTAGGCGGGAGGGTTATAAATGAGCAGTTCTTC
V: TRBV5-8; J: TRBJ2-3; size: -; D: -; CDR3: CASTEIRGASTDTQYF; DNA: TGTGCCAGCACCGAGATCCGGGGGGCTAGCACAGATACGCAGTATTTT
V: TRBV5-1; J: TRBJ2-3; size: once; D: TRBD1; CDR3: CASSQGQGTDTQYF; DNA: TGCGCCAGCAGCCAAGGACAGGGGACAGATACGCAGTATTTT
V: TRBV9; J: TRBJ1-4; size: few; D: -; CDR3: CASSPATNEKLFF; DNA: TGTGCCAGCAGCCCCGCAACTAATGAAAAACTGTTTTTT
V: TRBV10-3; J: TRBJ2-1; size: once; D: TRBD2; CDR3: CAIGTSVGNEQFF; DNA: TGTGCCATCGGTACTAGCGTGGGTAATGAGCAGTTCTTC